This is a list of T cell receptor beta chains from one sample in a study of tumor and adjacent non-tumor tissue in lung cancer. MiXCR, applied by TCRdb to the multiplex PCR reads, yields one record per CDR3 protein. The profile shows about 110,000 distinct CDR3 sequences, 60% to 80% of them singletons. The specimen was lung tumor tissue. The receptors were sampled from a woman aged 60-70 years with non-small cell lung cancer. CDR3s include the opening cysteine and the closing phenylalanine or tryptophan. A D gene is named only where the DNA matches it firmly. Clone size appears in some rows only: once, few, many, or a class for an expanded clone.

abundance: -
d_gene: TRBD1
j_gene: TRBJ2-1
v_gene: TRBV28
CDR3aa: CASSLMDRVYNEQFF
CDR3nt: TGTGCCAGCAGTTTAATGGACAGGGTATACAATGAGCAGTTCTTC

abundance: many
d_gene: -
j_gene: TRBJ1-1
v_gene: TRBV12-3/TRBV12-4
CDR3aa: CASGGVAEAFF
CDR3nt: TGTGCCAGCGGAGGGGTTGCTGAAGCTTTCTTT

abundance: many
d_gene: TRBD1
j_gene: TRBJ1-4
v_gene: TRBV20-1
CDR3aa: CSAPNPPGQGGEKLFF
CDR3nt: TGCAGTGCTCCTAATCCACCCGGACAGGGTGGCGAAAAACTGTTTTTT

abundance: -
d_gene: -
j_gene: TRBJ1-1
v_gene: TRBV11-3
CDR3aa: CPSSLIGPPGRMNTEASF
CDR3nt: TGTCCCAGCAGCTTAATTGGACCGCCGGGACGGATGAACACTGAAGCTTCCTTT

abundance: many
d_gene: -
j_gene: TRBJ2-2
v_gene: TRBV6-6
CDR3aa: CASSYSTSGAGELFF
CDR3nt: TGTGCCAGCAGTTACTCGACCTCAGGGGCCGGGGAGCTGTTTTTT

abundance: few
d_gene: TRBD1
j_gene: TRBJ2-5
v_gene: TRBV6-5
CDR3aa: CASSLTGGLQETQYF
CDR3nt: TGTGCCAGCAGTCTGACAGGGGGCCTGCAAGAGACCCAGTACTTC

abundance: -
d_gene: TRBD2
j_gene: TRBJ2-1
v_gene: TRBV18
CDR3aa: CASSPLTSLHNEQFF
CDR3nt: TGTGCCAGCTCACCATTGACTAGCCTCCACAATGAGCAGTTCTTC

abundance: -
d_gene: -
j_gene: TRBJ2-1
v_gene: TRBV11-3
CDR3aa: CASSFTDRAGTNEQFF
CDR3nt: TGCGCCAGCAGCTTCACCGACAGGGCGGGGACCAATGAGCAGTTCTTC

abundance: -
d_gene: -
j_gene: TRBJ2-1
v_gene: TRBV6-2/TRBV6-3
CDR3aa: CANCSGPGFNEQFF
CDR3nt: TGTGCCAACTGCAGTGGTCCGGGGTTCAATGAGCAGTTCTTC

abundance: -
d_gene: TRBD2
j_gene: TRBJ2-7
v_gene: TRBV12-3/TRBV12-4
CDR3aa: CASTIGLATYEQYF
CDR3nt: TGTGCCAGCACTATCGGACTAGCGACCTACGAGCAGTACTTC

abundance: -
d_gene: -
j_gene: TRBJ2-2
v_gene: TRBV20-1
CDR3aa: CSPRATGRDTGELYF
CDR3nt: TGCAGTCCCAGAGCCACAGGGCGGGACACCGGGGAGCTGTATTTT

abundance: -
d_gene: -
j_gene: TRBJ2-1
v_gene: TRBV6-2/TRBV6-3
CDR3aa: CASSFGGRIVSYNEQFF
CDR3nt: TGTGCCAGCAGTTTTGGTGGGAGAATTGTATCCTACAATGAGCAGTTCTTC

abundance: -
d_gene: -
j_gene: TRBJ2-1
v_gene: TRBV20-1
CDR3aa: CSTRLQGRSSYNEQFF
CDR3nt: TGCAGTACTAGGCTCCAAGGGAGATCATCCTACAATGAGCAGTTCTTC

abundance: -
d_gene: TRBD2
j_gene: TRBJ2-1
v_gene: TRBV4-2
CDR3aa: CANSQESSFGTSGSEQFF
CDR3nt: TGTGCCAACAGCCAAGAATCGTCCTTCGGGACTAGCGGGAGTGAGCAGTTCTTC

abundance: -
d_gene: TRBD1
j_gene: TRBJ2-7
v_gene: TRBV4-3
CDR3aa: CASSRDRDRDYEQYF
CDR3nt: TGCGCCAGCAGCCGAGACCGGGACAGGGACTACGAGCAGTACTTC

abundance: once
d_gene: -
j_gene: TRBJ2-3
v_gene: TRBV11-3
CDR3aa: CPSSPAGQGGRTQYF
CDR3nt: TGTCCCAGCAGCCCCGCCGGGCAGGGAGGTCGTACACAGTATTTT

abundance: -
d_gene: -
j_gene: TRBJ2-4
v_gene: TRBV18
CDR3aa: CASSRPRGGHIQYF
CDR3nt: TGTGCCAGCTCACGACCGCGAGGCGGGCACATTCAGTACTTC